These T cell receptor beta chains were read from a single sample in a study of blood T cell repertoires in COVID-19. The method was immunoSEQ multiplex PCR; TCRdb's version includes in-frame clones alone and lacks a portion of them. Of some 130,000 clones listed, 80% to 90% are singletons. Specimen: peripheral blood. The receptors here all came from a man aged 50-60 years with active or convalescent COVID-19. The CDR3 runs from the conserved cysteine through the conserved F or W. Each record gives: V gene, D gene, J gene, clone size, CDR3 protein. The D gene is left open where the match is weak. For some rows the clone size is stated as once, few or many, or as a class when expanded; others skip it.

TRBV5-4	TRBD2	TRBJ2-5	.	CASSLEGLAGETQYF
TRBV5-6	.	TRBJ2-3	.	CASSLGGYTDTQYF
TRBV12-2	.	TRBJ1-5	.	CASRLEPVGLTGLHVWSNQPQHF
TRBV4-1	TRBD2	TRBJ2-2	.	CASSQDRAGAPNTGELFF
TRBV9	.	TRBJ2-1	.	CASSSRRGRNEQFF
TRBV4-3	.	TRBJ1-4	.	CASGEYEKLFF
TRBV28	TRBD1	TRBJ1-2	.	CASSSPDRGLYGYTF
TRBV19	TRBD1	TRBJ1-4	.	CASSPGTGGTEKLFF
TRBV4-1	.	TRBJ2-1	.	CASSHFQREQFF
TRBV9	.	TRBJ1-1	.	CASSPGQRTEAFF
TRBV7-2	TRBD1	TRBJ2-7	.	CASSSRTGAYEQYF
TRBV19	.	TRBJ2-3	.	CASTPRGGPDTQYF
TRBV24-1	TRBD2	TRBJ2-5	.	CATSDLGTRDQETQYF
TRBV7-2	TRBD1	TRBJ2-1	.	CASSTRTGAYNEQFF
TRBV14	.	TRBJ2-1	.	CASSQIIGSGEQFF
TRBV9	.	TRBJ1-1	.	CASSVQVNTEAFF
TRBV6-2/TRBV6-3	.	TRBJ2-6	.	CASSHYPYQMSSGANVLTF
TRBV5-1	.	TRBJ2-2	.	CASSLAVDTGELFF
TRBV27	.	TRBJ2-1	.	CASSLLGDQSSVAASYNEQFF
TRBV29-1	.	TRBJ2-3	.	CSTDTGDTQYF
TRBV28	TRBD1	TRBJ1-4	.	CATGQGGSGEKLFF
TRBV4-1	TRBD2	TRBJ2-7	few	CASSQGTSGSSYEQYF
TRBV27	.	TRBJ2-7	.	CASSRGSGGTYEQYF
TRBV6-1	TRBD1	TRBJ1-2	.	CASSSDRDNYGYTF
TRBV9	.	TRBJ2-7	.	CASSPQTGGLSYEQYF
TRBV27	TRBD1	TRBJ1-5	.	CASSSLTGTGFRQPQHF
TRBV28	TRBD1	TRBJ2-5	.	CASSKDDRGLQETQYF
TRBV20-1	TRBD1	TRBJ1-4	.	CSASATGAPPNEKLFF
TRBV5-8	TRBD1	TRBJ2-5	.	CASSADREWGETQYF
TRBV28	.	TRBJ2-7	.	CASSVGRGLYEQYF
TRBV27	TRBD1	TRBJ1-5	.	CASSFGTGSNQPQHF